These T cell receptor beta chains were read from a single sample in a study of blood T cell repertoires in COVID-19. Profiled with immunoSEQ multiplex PCR; TCRdb holds only in-frame clones, not every one. The sample holds over 150,000 clones, nearly 90% seen once. Sequenced input: peripheral blood. These receptor sequences come from a man aged 18 to 35 who had recovered from COVID-19. CDR3s include the opening cysteine and the closing phenylalanine or tryptophan. D genes are given only for firm matches. Size is stated for part of the rows, as once, few or many counts, or as a class when the clone is expanded.

>.|TRBV3-1/TRBV3-2|TRBJ1-6|.
TGTGCCAGCGGATACGGGAGGCGTGGTCATTCACCCCTCCACTTT
CASGYGRRGHSPLHF
>.|TRBV4-3|TRBJ1-2|.
TGCGCCAGCAGCCAGGGGCTTGGACAGCTCCTTACCTTC
CASSQGLGQLLTF
>.|TRBV27|TRBJ2-7|TRBD1
TGTGCCAGCAGTTTATCAACCGGGACAGTGTCCTACGAGCAGTACTTC
CASSLSTGTVSYEQYF
>few|TRBV5-4|TRBJ1-6|.
TGTGCCAGCAGCGGGGGGTTTCAAACCGATTCACCCCTCCACTTT
CASSGGFQTDSPLHF
>.|TRBV7-2|TRBJ2-3|.
TGTGCCAGCAGCTTAGTAAGGACCGGAGGTACGCAGTATTTT
CASSLVRTGGTQYF
>.|TRBV7-2|TRBJ2-1|TRBD2
TGTGCCAGCACCGACCCACGGCGGGAGCCCTACAATGAGCAGTTCTTC
CASTDPRREPYNEQFF
>.|TRBV28|TRBJ2-7|.
TGTGCCAGCAGTCCGTTTACGGAGGACCCACGATACGAGCAGTACTTC
CASSPFTEDPRYEQYF
>.|TRBV25-1|TRBJ1-3|TRBD1
TGTGCCAGCACCGGACAGGGGGCAGGAAACACCATATATTTT
CASTGQGAGNTIYF
>.|TRBV18|TRBJ1-5|.
TGTGCCAGCTCAACCGACATCCATAGCAATCAGCCCCAGCATTTT
CASSTDIHSNQPQHF
>few|TRBV3-1/TRBV3-2|TRBJ2-1|TRBD1
TGTGCCAGCAGCCAAAACTGGGGGACAGGGGGCTTTCGGTCCTACAATGAGCAGTTCTTC
CASSQNWGTGGFRSYNEQFF
>once|TRBV4-3|TRBJ1-1|.
TGCGCCAGCAGCCAGGGGGCAAAGGGCACTGAAGCTTTCTTT
CASSQGAKGTEAFF
>once|TRBV12-3/TRBV12-4|TRBJ2-7|.
TGTGCCAGCACTTCCTCCTACGAGCAGTACTTC
CASTSSYEQYF
>.|TRBV9|TRBJ2-7|.
TGTGCCAGCAGCGTAGGGTCGAGTTCCTACGAGCAGTACTTC
CASSVGSSSYEQYF
>.|TRBV3-1/TRBV3-2|TRBJ1-5|.
TGTGCCAGCAGCCAAGATACCGTTAGCGGGCAGCCCCAGCATTTT
CASSQDTVSGQPQHF
>few|TRBV7-2|TRBJ2-7|TRBD1
TGTGCCAGCAGCACCCCCGGGACAGGTAACTACGAGCAGTACTTC
CASSTPGTGNYEQYF
>.|TRBV4-1|TRBJ1-1|.
TGCGCCAGCAGCCAAGACCCAGGGGTTGGCACTGAAGCTTTCTTT
CASSQDPGVGTEAFF
>.|TRBV5-4|TRBJ2-1|TRBD1
TGTGCCAGCAGCTTAGAGACAGGGAGAAATGAGCAGTTCTTC
CASSLETGRNEQFF
>few|TRBV27|TRBJ2-6|.
TGTGCCAGCAGGTCCGGGACTGCGTCCCGCGGGGCCAACGTCCTGACTTTC
CASRSGTASRGANVLTF
>.|TRBV6-2/TRBV6-3|TRBJ2-7|TRBD2
TGTGCCAGCAGTTCCCAGGCGGGAGGCTACTACGAGCAGTACTTC
CASSSQAGGYYEQYF
>.|TRBV10-3|TRBJ2-1|.
TGTGCCATCACGGGGGACTCCTACAATGAGCAGTTCTTC
CAITGDSYNEQFF
>.|TRBV9|TRBJ1-5|.
TGTGCCAGCAGCGTAGATCACAGGGTGGTACAGCCCCAGCATTTT
CASSVDHRVVQPQHF
>.|TRBV5-1|TRBJ2-3|TRBD2
TGCGCCAGCAGCTTGGCCGGGGCTAGCGGGACCACAGATACGCAGTATTTT
CASSLAGASGTTDTQYF
>.|TRBV6-5|TRBJ1-3|.
TGTGCCAGCAGACCCAGGATTTACTCTGGAAACACCATATATTTT
CASRPRIYSGNTIYF
>few|TRBV10-2|TRBJ2-1|.
TGCGCCAGCAGTGGGCGCGACCCAGCGCGGTACAATGAGCAGTTCTTC
CASSGRDPARYNEQFF
>once|TRBV19|TRBJ2-1|TRBD2
TGTGCCAGTAGTATAGTCGGCCCGGGAGGGCCTAATGAGCAGTTCTTC
CASSIVGPGGPNEQFF
>.|TRBV6-2/TRBV6-3|TRBJ2-1|TRBD2
TGTGCCAGCAGTTACTCTAGCGGGACCCACTACAATGAGCAGTTCTTC
CASSYSSGTHYNEQFF
>.|TRBV27|TRBJ2-1|TRBD2
TGTGCCAGCAGTCATCTCCTAGCGGCCGACAATGAGCAGTTCTTC
CASSHLLAADNEQFF
>.|TRBV10-3|TRBJ2-7|TRBD2
TGTGCCATCAGCGGAAATGCCGGGACTAGCGGGAGGGTCGGGTCCTACGAGCAGTACTTC
CAISGNAGTSGRVGSYEQYF
>.|TRBV4-1|TRBJ2-1|.
TGCGCCAGCAGCCAAGATTCGGGGCTAGCGTTCCCTGGGCCCTACAATGAGCAGTTCTTC
CASSQDSGLAFPGPYNEQFF
>.|TRBV6-2/TRBV6-3|TRBJ2-7|TRBD1
TGTGCCAGCAGTTACTCGACAGGGGCGGAGTACTTC
CASSYSTGAEYF
>.|TRBV9|TRBJ1-1|TRBD1
TGTGCCAGCAGCGTAGGACAGGGCGGCAACACTGAAGCTTTCTTT
CASSVGQGGNTEAFF
>.|TRBV7-2|TRBJ1-2|.
TGTGCCAGCAGAGACACCGTTGTGCCCGGCTACACCTTC
CASRDTVVPGYTF
>.|TRBV18|TRBJ2-1|.
TGTGCCAGCTCACCCTCGAGGGACAATGAGCAGTTCTTC
CASSPSRDNEQFF
>.|TRBV7-2|TRBJ2-3|.
TGTGCCAGCAGCGCCCACCGGGTTGGCACAGATACGCAGTATTTT
CASSAHRVGTDTQYF
>many|TRBV7-8|TRBJ2-5|.
TGTGCCAGCAGCCCCCCCCGCCAAGAGACCCAGTACTTC
CASSPPRQETQYF
>.|TRBV3-1/TRBV3-2|TRBJ1-1|.
TGTGCCAGCAGTCCCCTGGGCTTGAACACTGAAGCTTTCTTT
CASSPLGLNTEAFF
>once|TRBV6-5|TRBJ2-7|.
TGTGCCAGCGGACTAAGCTCCTACGAGCAGTACTTC
CASGLSSYEQYF
>.|TRBV3-1/TRBV3-2|TRBJ1-3|TRBD1
TGTGCCAGCAGCCAAGGACAGGGGGGAAACACCATATATTTT
CASSQGQGGNTIYF
>.|TRBV18|TRBJ2-3|.
TGTGCCAGCTCACCACCTGAGACTAGATCAGATACGCAGTATTTT
CASSPPETRSDTQYF
>once|TRBV15|TRBJ2-3|.
TGTGCCACCAGCAGAGATCTTGCAGATACGCAGTATTTT
CATSRDLADTQYF
>.|TRBV5-1|TRBJ2-3|.
TGCGCCAGCAGCGGCCCCCTGAGCACAGATACGCAGTATTTT
CASSGPLSTDTQYF
>.|TRBV28|TRBJ1-1|.
TGTGCCAGCACCGCTCCGAGGGGGGGACTGACAGACACTGAAGCTTTCTTT
CASTAPRGGLTDTEAFF
>once|TRBV6-5|TRBJ2-7|TRBD2
TGTGCCAGCACCAGAGAAAGCGGGGGTACCTACGAGCAGTACTTC
CASTRESGGTYEQYF
>.|TRBV11-1|TRBJ2-1|.
TGTGCCAGCACCAGGCTAAGCGGAACCTACAATGAGCAGTTCTTC
CASTRLSGTYNEQFF
>.|TRBV7-2|TRBJ2-7|.
TGTGCCAGCAGCGAGACAGGATTCTACGAGCAGTACTTC
CASSETGFYEQYF
>.|TRBV2|TRBJ1-4|TRBD1
TGTGCCAGCAGGAGAAAGGCCGGGACAGGGGGCGCAGAAACTAATGAAAAACTGTTTTTT
CASRRKAGTGGAETNEKLFF
>once|TRBV28|TRBJ2-7|TRBD2
TGTGCCAGCAGTTTTCCGCGGGAGGCCTTACAGTACGAGCAGTACTTC
CASSFPREALQYEQYF
>.|TRBV10-3|TRBJ2-5|.
TGTGCCATCAGTGAGGGGACAAGGGGAGAGACCCAGTACTTC
CAISEGTRGETQYF
>.|TRBV6-2/TRBV6-3|TRBJ2-1|TRBD2
TGTGCCAGCAGTTTTCTACGGGACTATAGTAATGAGCAGTTCTTC
CASSFLRDYSNEQFF
>.|TRBV7-9|TRBJ2-2|.
TGTGCCAGCAGTTCTCGGGGGGCGGGAAGCACCGGGGAGCTGTTTTTT
CASSSRGAGSTGELFF
>once|TRBV3-1/TRBV3-2|TRBJ2-7|.
TGTGCCAGCAGCCTCAACTCGGTCCGTGTCGAGCAGTACTTC
CASSLNSVRVEQYF
>once|TRBV4-3|TRBJ2-1|.
TGCGCCAGCAGCCAAGATCGGAGCTCCTACAATGAGCAGTTCTTC
CASSQDRSSYNEQFF
>.|TRBV6-6|TRBJ2-3|.
TGTGCCAGCAGTTACCAGCGGGGCACAGATACGCAGTATTTT
CASSYQRGTDTQYF